This is a list of T cell receptor beta chains from one sample in a study of blood T cell repertoires in COVID-19. Using immunoSEQ multiplex PCR, the repertoire was profiled, and TCRdb retains in-frame clones only, with some absent. The profile shows tens of thousands of clones, about 88% of them singletons. Sequences were obtained from peripheral blood. These receptors all come from a man in his 70s with acute or convalescent COVID-19. Each CDR3 is given with its conserved first and last residue. D genes are given only for firm matches.

>.|TRBV19|TRBJ1-4
CASSSRTGGGEKLFF
>TRBD1|TRBV5-1|TRBJ2-5
CASSFPGTGIETQYF
>.|TRBV4-2|TRBJ1-5
CASSHPPSRDYSNQPQHF
>.|TRBV24-1|TRBJ2-2
CATSDLDRVTGELFF
>.|TRBV19|TRBJ1-5
CAGGKGDSNQPQHF
>.|TRBV7-9|TRBJ1-2
CASSEASVNYGYTF
>.|TRBV5-6|TRBJ1-2
CASSWGVGYTF
>TRBD1|TRBV10-1|TRBJ2-3
CASTPGQGTRTDTQYF
>TRBD2|TRBV5-6|TRBJ2-1
CASSLSQGGSYNEQFF
>.|TRBV30|TRBJ1-1
CAWSEPSPLGVAEAFF
>TRBD2|TRBV18|TRBJ2-5
CASSPTSVETQYF
>.|TRBV18|TRBJ2-3
CASSPDSFPSTDTQYF
>TRBD2|TRBV10-3|TRBJ2-3
CAIGTSGGGWTDTQYF
>.|TRBV3-1/TRBV3-2|TRBJ1-1
CASSQGAYRGRYLEAFF
>TRBD1|TRBV29-1|TRBJ2-7
CSVEGTGGYEQYF
>.|TRBV9|TRBJ2-5
CASSGGPQETQYF
>.|TRBV12-5|TRBJ2-1
CASGSSYRDRNEQFF
>.|TRBV27|TRBJ2-7
CASSLRGPAYEQYF
>TRBD1|TRBV11-2|TRBJ2-7
CASGGRGLDEQYF
>TRBD2|TRBV11-2|TRBJ2-5
CASSSRGGGAKSETQYF
>.|TRBV7-8|TRBJ2-5
CASSLGTLETQYF
>.|TRBV2|TRBJ2-7
CASSVLRSYEQYF
>.|TRBV3-1/TRBV3-2|TRBJ1-2
CASSRASGDGYTF
>.|TRBV7-8|TRBJ2-2
CASSQVGGTGELFF
>.|TRBV11-3|TRBJ2-1
CASSLRQSSYNEQFF
>TRBD1|TRBV18|TRBJ2-1
CASSPPGQGFNEQFF
>TRBD1|TRBV3-1/TRBV3-2|TRBJ1-6
CASSQRTGSGEPLHF
>TRBD2|TRBV27|TRBJ2-7
CASSPSGGTPYEQYF
>TRBD1|TRBV2|TRBJ2-5
CASSEAISGTGGWQETQYF
>TRBD1|TRBV5-4|TRBJ2-1
CASSFLQGTYNEQFF
>.|TRBV5-4|TRBJ1-5
CASSLDLGAVQPQHF
>.|TRBV29-1|TRBJ1-1
CSALGTGHLNTEAFF
>.|TRBV6-2/TRBV6-3|TRBJ1-1
CASSPYSRGTFTEAFF
>.|TRBV7-2|TRBJ2-3
CASSLVKDRGVGQYF
>.|TRBV11-2|TRBJ2-1
CASSLVGGYEQFF
>.|TRBV19|TRBJ1-1
CASSSTQGSTEAFF
>.|TRBV30|TRBJ1-4
CAWRARSEKLFF
>.|TRBV3-1/TRBV3-2|TRBJ2-7
CASSQVRKGGEQYF
>.|TRBV5-5|TRBJ1-2
CASSLGSVTYNYGYTF
>.|TRBV30|TRBJ2-1
CAWTPRGLYNEQFF
>.|TRBV5-1|TRBJ2-7
CASSLAGNEQYF
>.|TRBV21-1|TRBJ1-5
CASSKTPPGQGQPQHF
>.|TRBV5-5|TRBJ2-2
CASSFPKNTGELFF
>.|TRBV5-5|TRBJ2-5
CASSFLQGRETQYF
>TRBD2|TRBV25-1|TRBJ2-5
CASSVAGGLGETQYF
>.|TRBV4-1|TRBJ1-6
CASSQGTIYNSPLHF
>TRBD2|TRBV9|TRBJ2-1
CASSVVGAGGTILF
>.|TRBV5-8|TRBJ1-6
CASSFGQGGSYNSPLHF
>.|TRBV5-1|TRBJ2-7
CASSLGQGIYEQYF
>TRBD2|TRBV18|TRBJ2-2
CASSRGLAGSTSNTGELFF
>.|TRBV7-9|TRBJ1-1
CASSDRRGNTEAFF
>.|TRBV25-1|TRBJ1-4
CASSDSAGPFEKLFF
>.|TRBV10-3|TRBJ1-1
CAISGNRDKAFF
>.|TRBV4-1|TRBJ2-3
CASSHLTDTQYF
>TRBD1|TRBV9|TRBJ2-2
CASSDPIQGASAGELFF
>.|TRBV5-1|TRBJ1-1
CASSAYTGINTEAFF
>TRBD1|TRBV30|TRBJ1-6
CAWSARTGYNSPLHF
>TRBD1|TRBV19|TRBJ2-7
CASSSYRGTNLREQYF
>.|TRBV12-3/TRBV12-4|TRBJ1-5
CASSPQGNQPQHF